This paragraph reports one T cell receptor (beta chain). The sample belongs to a study of blood T cell repertoires in COVID-19. Study-wide context: The United States, Italy and Spain supplied acute and convalescent COVID-19 samples. Nucleic acid was either cDNA or gDNA, and it came from T cells, B-cell-depleted T cells, or PBMCs.

Under the authors' procedure: Reference gene primer amplification yielded estimated nucleated cell counts. Using immunoSEQ multiplex PCR, the repertoire was profiled, and TCRdb retains in-frame clones only, with some absent. The D gene and trimming were derived from the DNA, and the V and J assignments and clone size from that table. This repertoire shows 250,000 or so clones, around 83% found once; its top ten account for around 2.4%. The length of the CDR3 is 18 residues. Trimming cost V 0 bases and J 0 bases; bases outside gene matches: 4. Germline V CDR1 and CDR2: LNHNV, YYDKDF (reference sequence).

The sequenced sample consisted of peripheral blood. The chain is built from TRBV15 and TRBJ1-4, with 10 nucleotides matching TRBD1. This sequence originates from a man aged 35 to 55 who had recovered from COVID-19. Written as DNA, the CDR3 is TGTGCCACCAGCAGAGATAAAGGACAGGGGGCAACTAATGAAAAACTGTTTTTT. This codes for CATSRDKGQGATNEKLFF.